Here is one T cell receptor beta chain with its context. The target antigen is unknown. This specimen belongs to a study of Tregs in tolerant kidney transplant recipients. Points from the study as a whole: Antigen-driven expansion was suggested because donor-specific Tregs expanded more than all Tregs in tolerant patients. Findings come from small patient numbers and require larger validation. For some patients, primers changed over time, blocking nucleotide-level comparison.

CDR1 is SGHTA and CDR2 is FQGTGA in the germline V gene. The CDR3 runs 13 residues. V lost 2 bases, J lost 3 bases, and 7 bases lay in between. Recipients received nonmyeloablative bone marrow transplants from related graft donors, with transient mixed chimerism. Unstimulated regulatory T cells (CD4+CD25+CD127-), CD4+CD25- non-regulatory cells, CD4 and CD8 cells were FACS-sorted from thawed PBMCs. Profiled with immunoSEQ multiplex PCR; TCRdb holds only in-frame clones, not every one. The data contain around 50,000 clones, around 90% of them singletons. The rearrangement joins TRBV7-3 to TRBJ1-1; D is unresolved. The specimen comprised CD8+ T cells from blood (PBMCs), sampled 24 months after the transplant. The sequence was collected from a human patient who received a combined kidney and bone marrow transplant. Certain T cells may be donor cells from the graft. The CDR3 spells CASSLFTDTEAFF. The CDR3 coding sequence is TGTGCCAGCAGCTTATTTACGGACACTGAAGCTTTCTTT.